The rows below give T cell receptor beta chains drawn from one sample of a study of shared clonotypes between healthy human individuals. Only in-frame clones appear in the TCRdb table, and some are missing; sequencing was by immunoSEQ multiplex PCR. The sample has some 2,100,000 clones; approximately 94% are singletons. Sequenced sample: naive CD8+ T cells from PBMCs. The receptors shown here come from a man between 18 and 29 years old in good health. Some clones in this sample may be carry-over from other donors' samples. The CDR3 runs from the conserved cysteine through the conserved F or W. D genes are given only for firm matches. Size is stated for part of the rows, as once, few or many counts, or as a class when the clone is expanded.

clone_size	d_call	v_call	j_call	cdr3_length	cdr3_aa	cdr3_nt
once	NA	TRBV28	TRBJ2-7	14	CASSWGREIYEQYF	TGTGCCAGCAGTTGGGGTCGGGAAATCTACGAGCAGTACTTC
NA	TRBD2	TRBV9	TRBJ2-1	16	CASSPQREGPIGEQFF	TGTGCCAGCAGCCCCCAGCGGGAGGGCCCCATCGGTGAGCAGTTCTTC
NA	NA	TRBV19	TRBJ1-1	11	CASTPGTEAFF	TGTGCCAGTACACCGGGCACTGAAGCTTTCTTT
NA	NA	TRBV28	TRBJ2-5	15	CASSFAVSTGETQYF	TGTGCCAGCAGTTTCGCCGTTTCCACAGGCGAGACCCAGTACTTC
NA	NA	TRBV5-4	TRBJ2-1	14	CASSLELNYNEQFF	TGTGCCAGCAGCTTGGAACTAAACTACAATGAGCAGTTCTTC
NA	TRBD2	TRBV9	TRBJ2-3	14	CASSVGTSHDTQYF	TGTGCCAGCAGCGTAGGGACTAGCCACGATACGCAGTATTTT
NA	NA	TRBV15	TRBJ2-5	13	CATSRDPMGTQYF	TGTGCCACCAGCAGAGACCCTATGGGGACCCAGTACTTC
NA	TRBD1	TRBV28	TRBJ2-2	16	CASTPPTGGNTGELFF	TGTGCCAGCACCCCACCGACAGGGGGGAACACCGGGGAGCTGTTTTTT
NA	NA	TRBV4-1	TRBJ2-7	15	CASSQGKTDSYEQYF	TGCGCCAGCAGCCAAGGAAAGACAGACTCCTACGAGCAGTACTTC
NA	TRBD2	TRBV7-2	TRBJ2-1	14	CASSLRLAGTEQFF	TGTGCCAGCAGCTTGAGACTAGCGGGAACTGAGCAGTTCTTC
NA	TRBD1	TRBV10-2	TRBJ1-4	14	CASKQGAAGEKLFF	TGCGCCAGCAAACAGGGGGCGGCTGGTGAAAAACTGTTTTTT
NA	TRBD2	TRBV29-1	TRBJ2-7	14	CSAGPGLAGYEQYF	TGCAGCGCCGGCCCGGGACTAGCGGGTTACGAGCAGTACTTC
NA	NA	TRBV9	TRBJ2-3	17	CASSVIDTGRVTDTQYF	TGTGCCAGCAGCGTTATAGATACGGGACGCGTCACAGATACGCAGTATTTT
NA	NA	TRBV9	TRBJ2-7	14	CASSVGAGADEQYF	TGTGCCAGCAGCGTAGGTGCGGGGGCGGACGAGCAGTACTTC
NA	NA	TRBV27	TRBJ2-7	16	CASRGGAGHLTYEQYF	TGTGCCAGCAGGGGGGGGGCCGGGCACCTCACCTACGAGCAGTACTTC
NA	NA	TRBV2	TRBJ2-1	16	CASSEPGEGIYNEQFF	TGTGCCAGCAGTGAACCAGGGGAGGGGATCTACAATGAGCAGTTCTTC
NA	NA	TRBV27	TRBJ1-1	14	CASSFGWGNTEAFF	TGTGCCAGCAGTTTCGGATGGGGGAACACTGAAGCTTTCTTT
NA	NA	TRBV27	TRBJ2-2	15	CASSATVSNTGELFF	TGTGCCAGCAGTGCGACAGTATCGAACACCGGGGAGCTGTTTTTT
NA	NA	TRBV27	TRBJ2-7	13	CASSYGTTYEQYF	TGTGCCAGCAGTTATGGGACAACCTACGAGCAGTACTTC
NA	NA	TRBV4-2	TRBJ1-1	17	CASSQDRWTPMNTEAFF	TGTGCCAGCAGCCAAGATCGGTGGACACCTATGAACACTGAAGCTTTCTTT
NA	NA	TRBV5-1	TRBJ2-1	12	CASSRIGDEQFF	TGCGCCAGCAGCCGTATCGGGGATGAGCAGTTCTTC
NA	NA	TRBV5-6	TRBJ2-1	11	CASSFGLEQFF	TGTGCCAGCAGCTTCGGGTTGGAGCAGTTCTTC
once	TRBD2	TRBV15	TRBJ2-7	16	CATSQDWTSGIDEQYF	TGTGCCACCAGCCAAGACTGGACTAGCGGGATCGACGAGCAGTACTTC
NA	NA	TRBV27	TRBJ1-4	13	CASSFSPSEKLFF	TGTGCCAGCAGTTTTTCCCCGTCGGAAAAACTGTTTTTT
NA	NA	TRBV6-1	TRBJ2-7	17	CASSEVAVGRALYEQYF	TGTGCCAGCAGTGAAGTCGCGGTGGGCAGGGCACTCTACGAGCAGTACTTC
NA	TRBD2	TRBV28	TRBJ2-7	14	CASSFGSSGYEQYF	TGTGCCAGCAGTTTTGGTTCTAGCGGGTACGAGCAGTACTTC